This TCR beta chain is from a study of blood T cell repertoires in COVID-19. Study details: T cells, B-cell-depleted T cells, or PBMCs provided the cDNA or gDNA that served as material.

V was clipped by 4 bases and J by 1 base; unmatched bases: 9. The CDR3 covers 16 residues. CDR1 is KGHSH, CDR2 LQKENI, per germline. Assay used: immunoSEQ multiplex PCR; TCRdb lists only in-frame clones, some missing. The profile shows about 110,000 clones, 85% to 90% of them singletons. This clone was seen only once. The receptor was isolated from a woman in her forties or fifties with acute or convalescent COVID-19. The sequenced material came from peripheral blood. The gene calls are TRBV18 and TRBJ1-1; 7 positions match TRBD1. CDR3 in amino acids: CASSLNLGQRNTEAFF. The CDR3 DNA follows: TGTGCCAGCTCACTTAACCTGGGACAGCGGAACACTGAAGCTTTCTTT.